Each of the 3 T cell receptor beta chains below was sequenced from the same sample in a study of OX40 agonist ivuxolimab in advanced cancers. TCRdb keeps only in-frame clones here, not all; method: immunoSEQ multiplex PCR. There are 70,000 to 85,000 clones in the sample; around nine tenths occur only once, and around 0.69% lies in the top ten. Source: CD4+ or CD8+ T cells sorted from blood, taken in a trial of the OX40 agonist ivuxolimab. Every receptor here comes from an adult with an advanced solid tumor such as melanoma, head and neck, liver or kidney cancer.

This clone was seen a handful of times. The CDR3 DNA reads as TGCGCCAGCAGCTCATCGACAGGGGCCACTGAAGCTTTCTTT. Amino acid sequence: CASSSSTGATEAFF. The chain is built from TRBV5-1 and TRBJ1-1; 8 bases agree with TRBD1. Germline V gene sequence: CDR1 SGHRS, CDR2 YFSETQ. CDR3 length equals 14 residues. V shed 3 bases, J shed 4 bases, and the junction held 5 bases outside the gene matches.

This chain joins TRBV19 and TRBJ1-1; maybe TRBD1 (6 bases). V lost 1 base and J lost 5, with 11 bases in between. Germline V gives CDR1 LNHDA, CDR2 SQIVND (reference sequence). This CDR3 is built from 14 residues. In nucleotides, the CDR3 is TGTGCCAGTAGTATAGTCGCAGGGGAGACTGAAGCTTTCTTT. Residues: CASSIVAGETEAFF.

Points on this clone: One junction end does not reproduce the germline sequence, and a read error may be involved. V and J are TRBV28 and TRBJ1-2; TRBD1 agrees at 9 bases. The germline V gene encodes CDR1 MDHEN and CDR2 SYDVKM. The CDR3 has 15 residues. CDR3 sequence (DNA): TGTGCCAGCATTGCACGGACAGGGGAGCGCCCTATGGGGCTCTTC. The encoded protein is CASIARTGERPMGLF.